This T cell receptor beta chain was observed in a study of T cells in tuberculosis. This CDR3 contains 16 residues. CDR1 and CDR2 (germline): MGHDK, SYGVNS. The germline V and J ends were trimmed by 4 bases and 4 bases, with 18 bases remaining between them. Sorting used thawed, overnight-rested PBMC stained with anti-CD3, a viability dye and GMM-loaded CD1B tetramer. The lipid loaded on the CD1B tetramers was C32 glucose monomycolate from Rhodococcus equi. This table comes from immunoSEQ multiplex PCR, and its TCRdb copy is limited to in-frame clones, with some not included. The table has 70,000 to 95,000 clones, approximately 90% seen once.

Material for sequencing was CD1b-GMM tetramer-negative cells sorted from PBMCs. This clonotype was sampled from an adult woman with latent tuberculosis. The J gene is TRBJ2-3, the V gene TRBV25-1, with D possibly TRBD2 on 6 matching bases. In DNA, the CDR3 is TGTGCCAGCAGTGGGGAGGTGGGGTTTGTTGCAGATACGCAGTATTTT. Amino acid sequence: CASSGEVGFVADTQYF.